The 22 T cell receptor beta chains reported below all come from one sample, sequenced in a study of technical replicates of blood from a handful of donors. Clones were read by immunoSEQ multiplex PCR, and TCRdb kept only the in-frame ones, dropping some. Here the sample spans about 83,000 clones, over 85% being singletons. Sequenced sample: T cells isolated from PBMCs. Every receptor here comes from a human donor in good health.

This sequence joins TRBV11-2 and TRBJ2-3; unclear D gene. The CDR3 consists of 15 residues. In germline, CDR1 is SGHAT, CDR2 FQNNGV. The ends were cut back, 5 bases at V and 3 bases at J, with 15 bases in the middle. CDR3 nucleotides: TGTGCCAGCAGCGACCGACCGAGAGGAACAGATACGCAGTATTTT. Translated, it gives CASSDRPRGTDTQYF.

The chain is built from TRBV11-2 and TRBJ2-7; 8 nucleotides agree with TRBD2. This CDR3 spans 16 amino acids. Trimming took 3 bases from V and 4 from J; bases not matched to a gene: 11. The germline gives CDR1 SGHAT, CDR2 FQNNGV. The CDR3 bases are TGTGCCAGCAGCTTTGATATGTTCGGGAGGGGGTACGAGCAGTACTTC. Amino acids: CASSFDMFGRGYEQYF.

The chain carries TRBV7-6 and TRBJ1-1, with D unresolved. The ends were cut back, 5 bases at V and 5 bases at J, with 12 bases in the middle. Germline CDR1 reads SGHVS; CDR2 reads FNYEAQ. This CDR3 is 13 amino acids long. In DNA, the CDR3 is TGTGCCAGCAGCAAGCAAGAGAGGACTGAAGCTTTCTTT. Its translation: CASSKQERTEAFF. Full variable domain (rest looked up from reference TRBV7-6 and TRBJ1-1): GAGVSQSPRYKVTKRGQDVALRCDPISGHVSLYWYRQALGQGPEFLTYFNYEAQQDKSGLPNDRFSAERPEGSISTLTIQRTEQRDSAMYRCASSKQERTEAFFGQGTRLTVV.

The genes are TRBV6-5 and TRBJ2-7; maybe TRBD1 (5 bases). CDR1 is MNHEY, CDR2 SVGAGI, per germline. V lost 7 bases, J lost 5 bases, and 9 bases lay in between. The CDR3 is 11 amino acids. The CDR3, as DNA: TGTGCCAGCAAGGGGCCCAACGAGCAGTACTTC. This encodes CASKGPNEQYF.

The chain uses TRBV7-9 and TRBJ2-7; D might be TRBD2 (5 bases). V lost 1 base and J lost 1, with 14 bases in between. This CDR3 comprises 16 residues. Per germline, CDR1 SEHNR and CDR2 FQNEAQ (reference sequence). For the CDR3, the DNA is TGTGCCAGCAGCTTAGAGGAGGACGGAGGATCCTACGAGCAGTACTTC. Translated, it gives CASSLEEDGGSYEQYF.

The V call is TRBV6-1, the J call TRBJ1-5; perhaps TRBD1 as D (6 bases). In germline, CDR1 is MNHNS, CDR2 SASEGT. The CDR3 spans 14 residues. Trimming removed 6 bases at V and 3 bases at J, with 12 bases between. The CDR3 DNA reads TGTGCCAGCAGGTCCACAGGGCTCAATCAGCCCCAGCATTTT. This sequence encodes CASRSTGLNQPQHF.

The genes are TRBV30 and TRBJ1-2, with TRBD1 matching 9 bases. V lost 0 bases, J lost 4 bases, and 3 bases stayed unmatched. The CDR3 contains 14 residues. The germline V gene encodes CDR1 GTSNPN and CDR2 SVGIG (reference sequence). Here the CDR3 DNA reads TGTGCCTGGAGTGTCCGGACAGGGGTCTATGGCTACACCTTC. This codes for CAWSVRTGVYGYTF. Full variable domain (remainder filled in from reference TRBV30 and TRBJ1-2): SQTIHQWPATLVQPVGSPLSLECTVEGTSNPNLYWYRQAAGRGLQLLFYSVGIGQISSEVPQNLSASRPQDRQFILSSKKLLLSDSGFYLCAWSVRTGVYGYTFGSGTRLTVV.

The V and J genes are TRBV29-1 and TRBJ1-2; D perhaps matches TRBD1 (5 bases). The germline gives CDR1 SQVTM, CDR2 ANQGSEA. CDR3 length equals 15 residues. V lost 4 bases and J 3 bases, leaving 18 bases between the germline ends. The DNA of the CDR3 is TGCAGCGTTGCAGGGTCGACCAGTTCATACTATGGCTACACCTTC. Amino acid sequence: CSVAGSTSSYYGYTF.

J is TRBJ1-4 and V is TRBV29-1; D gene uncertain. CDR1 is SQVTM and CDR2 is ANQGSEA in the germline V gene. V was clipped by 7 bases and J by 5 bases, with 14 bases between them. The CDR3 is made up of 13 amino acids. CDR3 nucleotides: TGCAGCGGGTACACCGGCGGGAATGAAAAACTGTTTTTT. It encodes CSGYTGGNEKLFF.

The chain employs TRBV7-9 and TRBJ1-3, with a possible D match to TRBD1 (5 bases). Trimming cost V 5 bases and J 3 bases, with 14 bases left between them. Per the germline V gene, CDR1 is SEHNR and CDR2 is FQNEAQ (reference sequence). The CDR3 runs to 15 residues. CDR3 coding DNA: TGTGCCAGCAGCCTCGTCCGGACATATGGAAACACCATATATTTT. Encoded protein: CASSLVRTYGNTIYF.

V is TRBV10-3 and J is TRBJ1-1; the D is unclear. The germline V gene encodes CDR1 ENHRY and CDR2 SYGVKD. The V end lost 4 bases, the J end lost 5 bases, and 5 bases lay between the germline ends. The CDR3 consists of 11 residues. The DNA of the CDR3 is TGTGCCATCAGTGCGGGGACTGAAGCTTTCTTT. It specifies CAISAGTEAFF.

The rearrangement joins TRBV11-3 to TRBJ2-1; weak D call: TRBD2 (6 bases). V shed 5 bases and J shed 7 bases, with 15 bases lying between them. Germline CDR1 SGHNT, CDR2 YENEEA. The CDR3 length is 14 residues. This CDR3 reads CASSPGRRENEQFF. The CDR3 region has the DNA TGTGCCAGCAGCCCCGGACGGAGGGAGAATGAGCAGTTCTTC. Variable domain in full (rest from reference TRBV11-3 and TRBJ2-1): EAGVVQSPRYKIIEKKQPVAFWCNPISGHNTLYWYLQNLGQGPELLIRYENEEAVDDSQLPKDRFSAERLKGVDSTLKIQPAELGDSAVYLCASSPGRRENEQFFGPGTRLTVL.

CDR3: CASSRQYSYNEQFF. The CDR3 DNA follows: TGTGCCAGCAGTCGACAGTATTCCTACAATGAGCAGTTCTTC. The gene calls are TRBV28 and TRBJ2-1, with D perhaps TRBD1 (5 bases). Germline V CDR1 and CDR2: MDHEN, SYDVKM. The CDR3 covers 14 residues. V was cut by 5 bases and J by 1 base, with 9 bases left in between. The variable domain in full, completed from reference TRBV28 and TRBJ2-1, reads DVKVTQSSRYLVKRTGEKVFLECVQDMDHENMFWYRQDPGLGLRLIYFSYDVKMKEKGDIPEGYSVSREKKERFSLILESASTNQTSMYLCASSRQYSYNEQFFGPGTRLTVL.

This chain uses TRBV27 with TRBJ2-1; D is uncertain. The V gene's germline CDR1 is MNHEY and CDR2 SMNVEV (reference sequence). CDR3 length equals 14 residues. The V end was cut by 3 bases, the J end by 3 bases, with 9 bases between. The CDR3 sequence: CASSLLRSYNEQFF. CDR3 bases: TGTGCCAGCAGTTTGTTGAGGAGCTACAATGAGCAGTTCTTC.

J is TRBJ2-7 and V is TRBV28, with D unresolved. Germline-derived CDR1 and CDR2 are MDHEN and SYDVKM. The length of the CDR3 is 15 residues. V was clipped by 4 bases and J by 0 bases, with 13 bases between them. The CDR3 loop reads CASSSPTQDSYEQYF. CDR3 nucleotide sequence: TGTGCCAGCAGTTCTCCGACCCAGGACTCCTACGAGCAGTACTTC.

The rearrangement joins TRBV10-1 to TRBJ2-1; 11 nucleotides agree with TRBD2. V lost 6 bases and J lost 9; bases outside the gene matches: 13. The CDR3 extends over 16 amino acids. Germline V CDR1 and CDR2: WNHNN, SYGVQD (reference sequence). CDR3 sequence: CASSRALAGGSSEQFF. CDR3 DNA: TGCGCCAGCAGCCGCGCTCTAGCGGGAGGTTCAAGTGAGCAGTTCTTC.

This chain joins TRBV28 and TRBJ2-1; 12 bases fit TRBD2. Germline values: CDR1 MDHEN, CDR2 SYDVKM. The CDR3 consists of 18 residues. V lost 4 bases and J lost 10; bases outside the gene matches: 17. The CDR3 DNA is TGTGCCAGCAGTTCAAACGCCCGATCTAGCGGGAGGGCCCCCGAGCAGTTCTTC. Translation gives CASSSNARSSGRAPEQFF.

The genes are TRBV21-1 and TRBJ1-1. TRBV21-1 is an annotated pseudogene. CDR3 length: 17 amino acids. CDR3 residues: CASSCEGGYSMNTEAFF. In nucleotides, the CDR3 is TGTGCCAGCAGCTGTGAGGGCGGTTACTCCATGAACACTGAAGCTTTCTTT.

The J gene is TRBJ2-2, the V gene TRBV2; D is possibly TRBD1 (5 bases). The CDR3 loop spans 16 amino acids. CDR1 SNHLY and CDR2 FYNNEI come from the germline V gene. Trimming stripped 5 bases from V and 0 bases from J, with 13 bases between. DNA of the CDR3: TGTGCCAGCAGTAGACGGACAATAACGAACACCGGGGAGCTGTTTTTT. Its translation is CASSRRTITNTGELFF.

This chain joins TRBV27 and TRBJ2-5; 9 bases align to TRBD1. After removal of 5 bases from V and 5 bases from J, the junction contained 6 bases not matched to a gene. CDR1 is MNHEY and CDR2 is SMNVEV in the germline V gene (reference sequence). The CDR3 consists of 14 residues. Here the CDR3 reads CASSHRGPYETQYF. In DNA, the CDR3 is TGTGCCAGCAGTCACAGGGGGCCCTATGAGACCCAGTACTTC.

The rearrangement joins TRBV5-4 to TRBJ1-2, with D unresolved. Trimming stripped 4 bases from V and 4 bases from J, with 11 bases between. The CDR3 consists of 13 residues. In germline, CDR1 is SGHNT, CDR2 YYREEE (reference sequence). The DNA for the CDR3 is TGTGCCAGCAGCCCGGGTCTATTCTATGGCTACACCTTC. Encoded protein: CASSPGLFYGYTF.

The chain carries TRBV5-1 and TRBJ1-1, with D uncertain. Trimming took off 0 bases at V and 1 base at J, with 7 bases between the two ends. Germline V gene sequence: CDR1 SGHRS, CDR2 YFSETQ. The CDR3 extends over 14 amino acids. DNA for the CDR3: TGCGCCAGCAGCTTGGGCCACAGGAACACTGAAGCTTTCTTT. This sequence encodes CASSLGHRNTEAFF. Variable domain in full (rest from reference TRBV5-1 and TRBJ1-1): KAGVTQTPRYLIKTRGQQVTLSCSPISGHRSVSWYQQTPGQGLQFLFEYFSETQRNKGNFPGRFSGRQFSNSRSEMNVSTLELGDSALYLCASSLGHRNTEAFFGQGTRLTVV.